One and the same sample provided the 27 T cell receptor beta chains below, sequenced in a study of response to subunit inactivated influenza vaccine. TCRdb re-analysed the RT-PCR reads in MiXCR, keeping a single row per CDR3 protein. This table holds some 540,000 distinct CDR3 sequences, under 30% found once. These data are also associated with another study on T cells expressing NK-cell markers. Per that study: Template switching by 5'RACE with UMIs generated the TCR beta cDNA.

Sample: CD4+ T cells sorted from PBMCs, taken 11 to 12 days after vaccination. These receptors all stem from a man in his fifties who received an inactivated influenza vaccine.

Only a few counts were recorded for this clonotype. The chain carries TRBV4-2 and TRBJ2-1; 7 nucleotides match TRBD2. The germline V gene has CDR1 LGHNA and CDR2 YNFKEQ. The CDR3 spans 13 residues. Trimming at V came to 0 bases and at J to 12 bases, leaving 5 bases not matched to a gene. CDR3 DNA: TGTGCCAGCAGCCAAGAAAGACGGGAGGTGCAGTTCTTC. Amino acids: CASSQERREVQFF.

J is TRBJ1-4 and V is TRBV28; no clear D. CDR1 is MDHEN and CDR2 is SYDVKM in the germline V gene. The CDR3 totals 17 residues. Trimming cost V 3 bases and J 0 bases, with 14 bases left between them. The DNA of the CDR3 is TGTGCCAGCAGTTTTGCTGGGCGGGATCCAACTAATGAAAAACTGTTTTTT. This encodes CASSFAGRDPTNEKLFF.

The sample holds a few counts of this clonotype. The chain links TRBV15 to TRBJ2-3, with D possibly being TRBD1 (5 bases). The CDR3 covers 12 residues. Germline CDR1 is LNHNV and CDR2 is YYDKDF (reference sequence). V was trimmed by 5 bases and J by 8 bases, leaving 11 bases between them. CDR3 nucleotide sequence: TGTGCCACCAGCGGACATCTCCCTACGCAGTATTTT. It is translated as CATSGHLPTQYF.

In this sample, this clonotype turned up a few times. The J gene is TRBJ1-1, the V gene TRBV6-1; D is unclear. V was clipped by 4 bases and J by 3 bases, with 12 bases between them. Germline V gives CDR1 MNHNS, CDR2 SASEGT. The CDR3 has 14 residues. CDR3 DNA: TGTGCCAGCAGTGTCCTACCGAAGGACACTGAAGCTTTCTTT. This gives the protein CASSVLPKDTEAFF.

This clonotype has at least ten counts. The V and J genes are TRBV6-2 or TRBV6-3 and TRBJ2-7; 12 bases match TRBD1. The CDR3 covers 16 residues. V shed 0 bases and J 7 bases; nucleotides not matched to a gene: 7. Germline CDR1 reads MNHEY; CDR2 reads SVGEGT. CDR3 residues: CASSYSPGQGAKEQYF. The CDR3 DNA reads TGTGCCAGCAGTTACTCACCGGGACAGGGGGCGAAGGAGCAGTACTTC.

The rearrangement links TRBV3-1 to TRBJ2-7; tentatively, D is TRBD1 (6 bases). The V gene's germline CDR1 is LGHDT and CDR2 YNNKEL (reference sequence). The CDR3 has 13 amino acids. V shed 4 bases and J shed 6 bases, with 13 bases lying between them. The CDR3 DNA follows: TGTGCCAGCAGCCTACACACAGGGACCGAGCAGTACTTC. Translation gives CASSLHTGTEQYF.

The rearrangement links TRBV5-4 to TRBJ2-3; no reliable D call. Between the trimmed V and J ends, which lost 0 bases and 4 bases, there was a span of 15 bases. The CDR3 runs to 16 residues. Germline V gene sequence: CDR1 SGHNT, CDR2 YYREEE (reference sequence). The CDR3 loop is CASSLALCLDADTQYF. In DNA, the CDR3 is TGTGCCAGCAGCTTGGCGCTCTGCCTCGATGCAGATACGCAGTATTTT.

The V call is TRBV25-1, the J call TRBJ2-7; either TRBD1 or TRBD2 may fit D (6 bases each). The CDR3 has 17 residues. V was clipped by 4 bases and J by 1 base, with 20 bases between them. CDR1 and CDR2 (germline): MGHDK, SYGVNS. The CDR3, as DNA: TGTGCCAGCAGTGGGACTCAAGGGGGGACTCATTCCTACGAGCAGTACTTC. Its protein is CASSGTQGGTHSYEQYF.

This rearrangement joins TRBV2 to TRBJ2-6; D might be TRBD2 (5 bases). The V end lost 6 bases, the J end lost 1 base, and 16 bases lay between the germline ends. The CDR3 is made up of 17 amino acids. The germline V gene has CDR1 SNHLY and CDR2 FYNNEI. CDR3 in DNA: TGTGCCAGCAGGAAGGAGAGGGTAGTTTCTGGGGCCAACGTCCTGACTTTC. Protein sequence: CASRKERVVSGANVLTF.

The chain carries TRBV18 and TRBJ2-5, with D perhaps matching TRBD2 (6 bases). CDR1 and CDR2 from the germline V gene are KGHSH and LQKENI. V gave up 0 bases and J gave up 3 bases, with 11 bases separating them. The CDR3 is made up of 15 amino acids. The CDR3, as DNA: TGTGCCAGCTCACCACCCGGCCTAGCGAAAGAGACCCAGTACTTC. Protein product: CASSPPGLAKETQYF.

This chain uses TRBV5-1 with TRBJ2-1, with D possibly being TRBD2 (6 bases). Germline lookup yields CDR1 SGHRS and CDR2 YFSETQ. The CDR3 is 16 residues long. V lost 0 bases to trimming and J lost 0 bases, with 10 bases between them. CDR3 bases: TGCGCCAGCAGCTTGGTTCTGGGGGGCTCCTACAATGAGCAGTTCTTC. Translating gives CASSLVLGGSYNEQFF.

This CDR3 reads CASSSGPGPSLQPQHF. The CDR3 bases are TGTGCCAGCAGTTCAGGTCCGGGACCCTCCCTTCAGCCCCAGCATTTT. V usage is TRBV6-2 or TRBV6-3 and J usage is TRBJ1-5; a possible D gene is TRBD1 (5 bases). The germline V and J ends were trimmed by 4 bases and 6 bases, with 19 bases remaining between them. The CDR3 contains 16 residues. In germline, CDR1 is MNHEY, CDR2 SVGEGT.

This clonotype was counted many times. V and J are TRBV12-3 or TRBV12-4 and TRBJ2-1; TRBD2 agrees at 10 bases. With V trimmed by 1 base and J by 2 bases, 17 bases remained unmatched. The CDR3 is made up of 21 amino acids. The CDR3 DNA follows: TGTGCCAGCAGTTTAGTGAACAGGTTAGCGGGAGGCGGGGGGGCCTACAATGAGCAGTTCTTC. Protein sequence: CASSLVNRLAGGGGAYNEQFF.

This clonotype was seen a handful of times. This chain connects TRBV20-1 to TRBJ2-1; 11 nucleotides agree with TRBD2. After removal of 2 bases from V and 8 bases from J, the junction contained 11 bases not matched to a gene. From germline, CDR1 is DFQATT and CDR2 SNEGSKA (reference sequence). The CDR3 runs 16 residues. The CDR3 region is CSARISGGGPRHEQFF. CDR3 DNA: TGCAGTGCTAGAATTAGCGGGGGGGGCCCCCGGCATGAGCAGTTCTTC.

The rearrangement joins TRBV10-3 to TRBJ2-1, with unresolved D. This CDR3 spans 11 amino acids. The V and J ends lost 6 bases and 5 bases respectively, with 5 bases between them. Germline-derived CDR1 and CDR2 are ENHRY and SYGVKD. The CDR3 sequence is CAIRENNEQFF. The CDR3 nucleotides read TGTGCCATCAGAGAAAACAATGAGCAGTTCTTC.

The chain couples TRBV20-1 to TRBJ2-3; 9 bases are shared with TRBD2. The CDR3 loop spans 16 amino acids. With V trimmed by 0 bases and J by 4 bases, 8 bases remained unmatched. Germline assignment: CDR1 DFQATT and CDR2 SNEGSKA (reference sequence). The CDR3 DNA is TGCAGTGCTAGAGATTTCTATAGCGGGGGCGCAGATACGCAGTATTTT. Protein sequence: CSARDFYSGGADTQYF.

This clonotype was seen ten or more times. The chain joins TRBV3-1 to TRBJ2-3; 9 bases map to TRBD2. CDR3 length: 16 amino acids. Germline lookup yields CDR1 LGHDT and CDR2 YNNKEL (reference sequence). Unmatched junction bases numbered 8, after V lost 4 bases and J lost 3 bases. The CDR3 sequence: CASSLSGSARTDTQYF. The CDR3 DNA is TGTGCCAGCAGCCTTAGCGGGAGTGCCCGGACAGATACGCAGTATTTT.

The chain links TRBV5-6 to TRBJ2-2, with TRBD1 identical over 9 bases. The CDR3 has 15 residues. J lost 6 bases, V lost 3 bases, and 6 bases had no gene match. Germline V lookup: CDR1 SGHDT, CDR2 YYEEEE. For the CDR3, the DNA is TGTGCCAGCAGCTGGGACAGGGCGATCGCCGGGGAGCTGTTTTTT. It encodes CASSWDRAIAGELFF.

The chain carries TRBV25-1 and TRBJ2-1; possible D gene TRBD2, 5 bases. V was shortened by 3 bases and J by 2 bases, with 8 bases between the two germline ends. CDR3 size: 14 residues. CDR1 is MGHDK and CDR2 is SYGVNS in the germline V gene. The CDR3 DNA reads TGTGCCAGCAGTGACACTAGACCCTACAATGAGCAGTTCTTC. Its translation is CASSDTRPYNEQFF.

In DNA form, the CDR3 reads TGTGCCAGCAGTTACTCGGCGTGGAACATACAACAAGAGACCCAGTACTTC. Translation: CASSYSAWNIQQETQYF. The V gene is TRBV6-2 or TRBV6-3, the J gene TRBJ2-5; no clear D. The germline V gene has CDR1 MNHEY and CDR2 SVGEGT. V lost 0 bases, J lost 2 bases, and 16 bases lay in between. The CDR3 is 17 amino acids.

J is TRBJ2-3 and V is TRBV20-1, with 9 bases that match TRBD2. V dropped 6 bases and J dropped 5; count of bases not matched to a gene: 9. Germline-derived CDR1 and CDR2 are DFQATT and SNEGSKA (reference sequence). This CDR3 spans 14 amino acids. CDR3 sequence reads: CSAMRSSGVDTQYF. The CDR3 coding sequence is TGCAGTGCCATGAGGTCTAGCGGGGTAGATACGCAGTATTTT.

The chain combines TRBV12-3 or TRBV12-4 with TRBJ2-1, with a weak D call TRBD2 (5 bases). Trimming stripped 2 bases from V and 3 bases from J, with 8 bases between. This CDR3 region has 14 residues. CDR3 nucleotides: TGTGCCAGCAGTTTACCGGGAAACTACAATGAGCAGTTCTTC. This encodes CASSLPGNYNEQFF.

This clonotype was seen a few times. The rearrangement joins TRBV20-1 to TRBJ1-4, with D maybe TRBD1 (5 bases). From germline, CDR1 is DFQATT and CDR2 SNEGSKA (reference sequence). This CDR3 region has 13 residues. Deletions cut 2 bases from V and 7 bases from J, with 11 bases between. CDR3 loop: CSARRAGFEKLFF. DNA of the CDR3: TGCAGTGCTAGACGGGCAGGGTTTGAAAAACTGTTTTTT.

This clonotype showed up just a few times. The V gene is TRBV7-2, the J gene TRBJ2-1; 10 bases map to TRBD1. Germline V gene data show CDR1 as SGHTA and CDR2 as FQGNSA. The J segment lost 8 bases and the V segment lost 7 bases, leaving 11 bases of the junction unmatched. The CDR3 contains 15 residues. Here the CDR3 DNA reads TGTGCCAGCACCCTACCGGGACAGGGGTTGCATGAGCAGTTCTTC. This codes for CASTLPGQGLHEQFF.

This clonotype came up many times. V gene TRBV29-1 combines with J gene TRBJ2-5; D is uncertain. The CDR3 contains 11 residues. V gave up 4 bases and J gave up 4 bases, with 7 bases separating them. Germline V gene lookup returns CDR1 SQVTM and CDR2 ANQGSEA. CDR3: CSVGAAETQYF. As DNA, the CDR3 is TGCAGCGTTGGGGCCGCAGAGACCCAGTACTTC.

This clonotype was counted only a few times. CDR3 region: CASREETYNEQFF. DNA for the CDR3: TGTGCCAGCAGGGAGGAAACATACAATGAGCAGTTCTTC. The V call is TRBV12-3 or TRBV12-4, the J call TRBJ2-1; possibly TRBD2 for D (5 bases). This CDR3 spans 13 amino acids. Trimming removed 6 bases from V and 4 bases from J, with 10 bases in between.

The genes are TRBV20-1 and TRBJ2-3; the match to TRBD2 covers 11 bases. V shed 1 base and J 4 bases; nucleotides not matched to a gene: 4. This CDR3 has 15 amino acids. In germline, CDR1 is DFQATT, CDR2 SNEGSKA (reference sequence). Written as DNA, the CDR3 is TGCAGTGCTAGAGCAACTAGCGGGAGTTCAGATACGCAGTATTTT. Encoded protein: CSARATSGSSDTQYF.